This T cell receptor (beta chain) was sequenced for a study of shared clonotypes between healthy human individuals. Generated by immunoSEQ multiplex PCR, the TCRdb table keeps only in-frame clones and is missing some. Seen here are about 2.3 million clones, approximately 93% observed once, and the top ten hold roughly 0.36%. CDR3 length: 17 residues. The V segment lost 3 bases and the J segment 0 bases; nucleotides outside the gene matches: 9. Germline loops: CDR1 SGHNT, CDR2 YYREEE (reference sequence). Sample: naive CD4+ T cells from PBMCs. Sample subset: CD45RA+ positively selected. V and J are TRBV5-4 and TRBJ2-1; 7 nucleotides line up with TRBD2. The clonotype comes from a man aged 18 to 30 in good health. Some clones in this sample may be carry-over from other donors' samples. The CDR3 sequence is CASSSRLAVNSYNEQFF. The CDR3 region has the DNA TGTGCCAGCAGCTCCCGCCTAGCGGTTAACTCCTACAATGAGCAGTTCTTC.